The sequence of this TCR beta chain was determined in a study of blood T cell repertoires in COVID-19. Whole-study context: PBMCs, B-cell-depleted T cells, or T cells provided the cDNA or gDNA that made up the material.

V shed 0 bases and J shed 3 bases, with 10 bases lying between them. Germline lookup yields CDR1 SGHRS and CDR2 YFSETQ. This CDR3 region has 15 residues. Original handling: Amplification of reference gene primers provided the estimated nucleated cell counts. Profiled with immunoSEQ multiplex PCR; TCRdb holds only in-frame clones, not every one. From that table come the V and J calls and clone size; the DNA was used to work out D and trimming. The profile shows 87,000 or so clones, approximately 80% of them singletons. This clonotype originated in a woman between 65 and 79 years old with acute or convalescent COVID-19. Sequencing was carried out using peripheral blood. This chain links TRBV5-1 with TRBJ1-5; D call uncertain. The CDR3 reads CASSLGETINQPQHF. The CDR3 DNA follows: TGCGCCAGCAGCTTGGGGGAGACTATCAATCAGCCCCAGCATTTT.